The T cell receptor (beta chain) described here comes from a study of cytomegalovirus exposure and HLA in healthy donors. Primers included in the PCR were 60 Vbeta and 13 Jbeta primers. Sequencing was performed with immunoSEQ multiplex PCR; in TCRdb, only in-frame clones are kept and a portion is missing. Of about 140,000 clones in the sample, about 9.1% were seen once. Study findings and constraints: An analysis that came later showed most CMV-associated TCR beta chains appearing HLA-restricted. What was likely a sequencing artifact was a cluster of highly shared sequence variants.

Germline lookup yields CDR1 MNHNY and CDR2 SVGAGI (reference sequence). This CDR3 is 15 amino acids long. V lost 8 bases and J lost 2, with 16 bases in between. Turning to this clone: As yet, its antigen is unknown.

The genes are TRBV6-6 and TRBJ1-5; D gene ambiguous. Sequencing used PBMCs. The sequence came from a woman aged 35 to 49 in good health and CMV-seropositive. For the CDR3, the DNA is TGTGCCAGCGGGGAAGGTTACGGGGGCAATCAGCCCCAGCATTTT. It specifies CASGEGYGGNQPQHF.